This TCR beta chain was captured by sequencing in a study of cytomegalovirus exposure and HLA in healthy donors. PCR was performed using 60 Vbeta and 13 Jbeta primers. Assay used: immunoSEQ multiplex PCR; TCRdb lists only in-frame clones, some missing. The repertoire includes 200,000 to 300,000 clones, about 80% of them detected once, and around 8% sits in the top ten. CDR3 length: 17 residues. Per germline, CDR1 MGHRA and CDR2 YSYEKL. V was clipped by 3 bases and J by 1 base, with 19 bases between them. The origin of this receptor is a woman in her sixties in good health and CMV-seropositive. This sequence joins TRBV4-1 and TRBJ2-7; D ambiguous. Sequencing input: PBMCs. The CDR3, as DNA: TGCGCCAGCAGCCAGGCCCAGGCCCCTGGGCTTTCCTACGAGCAGTACTTC. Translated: CASSQAQAPGLSYEQYF.